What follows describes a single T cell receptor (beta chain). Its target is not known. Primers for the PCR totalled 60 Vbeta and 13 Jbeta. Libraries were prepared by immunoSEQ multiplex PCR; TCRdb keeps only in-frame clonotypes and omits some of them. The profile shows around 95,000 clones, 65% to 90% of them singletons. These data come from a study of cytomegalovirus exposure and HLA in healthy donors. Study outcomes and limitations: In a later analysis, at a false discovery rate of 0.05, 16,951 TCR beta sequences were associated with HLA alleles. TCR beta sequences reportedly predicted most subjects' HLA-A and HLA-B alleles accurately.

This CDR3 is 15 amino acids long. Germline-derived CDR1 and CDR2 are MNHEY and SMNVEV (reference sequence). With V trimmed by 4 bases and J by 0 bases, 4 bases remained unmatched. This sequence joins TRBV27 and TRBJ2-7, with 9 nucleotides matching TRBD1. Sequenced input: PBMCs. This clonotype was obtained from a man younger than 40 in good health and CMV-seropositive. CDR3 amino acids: CASSSRQGGSYEQYF. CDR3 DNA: TGTGCCAGCAGTTCCCGACAGGGGGGCTCCTACGAGCAGTACTTC.